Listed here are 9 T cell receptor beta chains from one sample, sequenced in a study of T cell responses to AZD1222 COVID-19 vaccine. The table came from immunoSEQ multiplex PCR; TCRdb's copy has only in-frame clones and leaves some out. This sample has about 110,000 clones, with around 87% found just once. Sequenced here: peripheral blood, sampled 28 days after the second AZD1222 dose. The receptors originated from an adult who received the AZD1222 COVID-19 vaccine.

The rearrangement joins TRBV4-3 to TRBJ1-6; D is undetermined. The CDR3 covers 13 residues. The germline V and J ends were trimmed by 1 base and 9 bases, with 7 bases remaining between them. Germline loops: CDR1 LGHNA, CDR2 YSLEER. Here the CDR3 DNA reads TGCGCCAGCAGCCAAGTCGGGAGTTCACCCCTCCACTTT. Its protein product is CASSQVGSSPLHF.

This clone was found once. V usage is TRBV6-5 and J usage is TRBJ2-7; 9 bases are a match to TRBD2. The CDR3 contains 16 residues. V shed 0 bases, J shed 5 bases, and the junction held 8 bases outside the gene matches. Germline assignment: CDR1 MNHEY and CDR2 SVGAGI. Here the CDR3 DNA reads TGTGCCAGCAGTTACTCGAGCGGGGGGCAGGGAAACGAGCAGTACTTC. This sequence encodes CASSYSSGGQGNEQYF.

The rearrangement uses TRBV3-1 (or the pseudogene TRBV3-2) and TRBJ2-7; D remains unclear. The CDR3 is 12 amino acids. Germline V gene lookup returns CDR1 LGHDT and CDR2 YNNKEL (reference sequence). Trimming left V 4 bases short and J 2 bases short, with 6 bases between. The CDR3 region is CASSLRTYEQYF. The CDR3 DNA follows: TGTGCCAGCAGCCTCCGGACCTACGAGCAGTACTTC.

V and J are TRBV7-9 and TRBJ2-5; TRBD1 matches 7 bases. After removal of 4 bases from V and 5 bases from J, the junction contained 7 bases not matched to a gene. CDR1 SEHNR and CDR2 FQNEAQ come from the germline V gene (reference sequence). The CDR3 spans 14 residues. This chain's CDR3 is CASSSTGRQETQYF. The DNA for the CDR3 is TGTGCCAGCAGCTCGACAGGGCGGCAGGAGACCCAGTACTTC.

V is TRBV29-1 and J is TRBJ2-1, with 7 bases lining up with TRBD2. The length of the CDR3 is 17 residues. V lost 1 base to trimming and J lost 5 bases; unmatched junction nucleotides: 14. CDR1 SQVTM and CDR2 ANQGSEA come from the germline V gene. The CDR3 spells CSVEGGVAGPVNNEQFF. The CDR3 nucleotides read TGCAGCGTTGAAGGCGGTGTAGCGGGTCCTGTTAACAATGAGCAGTTCTTC.

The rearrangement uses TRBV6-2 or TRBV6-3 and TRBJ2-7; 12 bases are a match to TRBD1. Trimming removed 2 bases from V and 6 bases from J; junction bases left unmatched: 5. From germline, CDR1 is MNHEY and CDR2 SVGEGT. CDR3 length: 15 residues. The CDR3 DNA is TGTGCCAGCAGTTACAGGGGACAGGGGGCCGGCGAGCAGTACTTC. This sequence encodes CASSYRGQGAGEQYF.

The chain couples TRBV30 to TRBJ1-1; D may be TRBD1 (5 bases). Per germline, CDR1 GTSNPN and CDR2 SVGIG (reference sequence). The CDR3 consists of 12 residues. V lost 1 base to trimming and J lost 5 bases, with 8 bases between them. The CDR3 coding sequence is TGTGCCTGGAGTGGGGGGGGGACTGAAGCTTTCTTT. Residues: CAWSGGGTEAFF.

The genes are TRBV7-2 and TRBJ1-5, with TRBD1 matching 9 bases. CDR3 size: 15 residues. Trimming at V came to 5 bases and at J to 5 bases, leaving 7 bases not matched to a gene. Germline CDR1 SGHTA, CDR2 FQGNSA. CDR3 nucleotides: TGTGCCAGCAGCGTTACAGGGGGCGCGCATCAGCCCCAGCATTTT. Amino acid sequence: CASSVTGGAHQPQHF. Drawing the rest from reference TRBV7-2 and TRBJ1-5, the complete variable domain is GAGVSQSPSNKVTEKGKDVELRCDPISGHTALYWYRQSLGQGLEFLIYFQGNSAPDKSGLPSDRFSAERTGGSVSTLTIQRTQQEDSAVYLCASSVTGGAHQPQHFGDGTRLSIL.

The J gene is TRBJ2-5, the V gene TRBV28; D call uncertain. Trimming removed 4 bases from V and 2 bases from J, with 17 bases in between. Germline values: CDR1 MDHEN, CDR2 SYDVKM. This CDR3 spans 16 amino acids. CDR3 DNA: TGTGCCAGCAGTTCGGTTGATGGAACAGCTCAAGAGACCCAGTACTTC. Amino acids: CASSSVDGTAQETQYF.